The 8 T cell receptor beta chains in this list originate from one sample, sequenced in a study of blood T cell repertoires in COVID-19. This table comes from immunoSEQ multiplex PCR, and its TCRdb copy is limited to in-frame clones, with some not included. The top ten clones hold 3.5% to 4% of a sample with 95,000 to 150,000 clones, 84% of them seen once. Sequences were obtained from PBMCs or T cells enriched from blood (not recorded which). These receptor sequences come from a woman in her 30s who had recovered from COVID-19.

This clone was detected only once. Other DNA sequences of this sample code for an identical CDR3. The rearrangement joins TRBV6-5 to TRBJ2-7, with 7 bases identical to TRBD1. CDR1 and CDR2 (germline): MNHEY, SVGAGI. CDR3 length: 12 residues. The V and J ends lost 8 bases and 3 bases, in that order; junction bases with no gene match: 4. CDR3 amino acids: CASRDRGYEQYF. CDR3 bases: TGTGCCAGCCGGGACAGAGGCTACGAGCAGTACTTC.

This chain joins TRBV21-1 and TRBJ1-4. TRBV21-1 is marked as a pseudogene. CDR3 length: 16 amino acids. CDR3 sequence (DNA): TGTGCCAGCAGCAAGGCTGTATCGGGTAATGATGAAAAACTGTTTTTT. Its protein product is CASSKAVSGNDEKLFF.

The chain couples TRBV5-6 to TRBJ2-4; no definite D call. V was pared by 4 bases and J by 7 bases, with 12 bases between. The CDR3 runs 13 residues. The V gene's germline CDR1 is SGHDT and CDR2 YYEEEE. CDR3 DNA: TGTGCCAGCAGCCCTAGAATAGAGAACATTCAGTACTTC. Translated, it gives CASSPRIENIQYF.

The chain is built from TRBV4-2 and TRBJ2-5, with 10 bases identical to TRBD2. The CDR3 runs to 16 residues. Germline CDR1 and CDR2: LGHNA and YNFKEQ. With 1 base clipped from V and 2 bases from J, the junction kept 4 bases outside the gene matches. CDR3 amino acids: CASSQGASGRQETQYF. The DNA for the CDR3 is TGTGCCAGCAGCCAAGGGGCTAGCGGGAGACAAGAGACCCAGTACTTC.

CDR3 region: CASSHYSGGGEGEQYF. CDR3 nucleotide sequence: TGTGCCAGCAGCCACTACTCCGGGGGTGGAGAGGGCGAGCAGTACTTC. The J gene is TRBJ2-7, the V gene TRBV7-9; perhaps TRBD2 as D (6 bases). V lost 5 bases, J lost 6 bases, and 23 bases lay in between. The CDR3 covers 16 residues. Germline lookup yields CDR1 SEHNR and CDR2 FQNEAQ (reference sequence). Combining the CDR3 with reference TRBV7-9 and TRBJ2-7 gives the whole variable domain DTGVSQNPRHKITKRGQNVTFRCDPISEHNRLYWYRQTLGQGPEFLTYFQNEAQLEKSRLLSDRFSAERPKGSFSTLEIQRTEQGDSAMYLCASSHYSGGGEGEQYFGPGTRLTVT.

The gene calls are TRBV5-1 and TRBJ1-2; D unresolved. From germline, CDR1 is SGHRS and CDR2 YFSETQ. The CDR3 length is 13 residues. Trimming took 3 bases from V and 7 from J, leaving 13 bases between them. For the CDR3, the DNA is TGCGCCAGCAGCTCGGACGGGATTCGTGGCTACACCTTC. Translating gives CASSSDGIRGYTF.

This clone was observed once. V is TRBV9 and J is TRBJ2-5, with 9 bases lining up with TRBD1. The CDR3 contains 14 residues. With V trimmed by 7 bases and J by 5 bases, 9 bases remained unmatched. Per germline, CDR1 SGDLS and CDR2 YYNGEE. The chain's CDR3 is CASEPQGARETQYF. The CDR3 DNA reads as TGTGCCAGCGAACCACAGGGGGCGAGGGAGACCCAGTACTTC. Together with reference TRBV9 and TRBJ2-5, the CDR3 gives the full variable domain: DSGVTQTPKHLITATGQRVTLRCSPRSGDLSVYWYQQSLDQGLQFLIQYYNGEERAKGNILERFSAQQFPDLHSELNLSSLELGDSALYFCASEPQGARETQYFGPGTRLLVL.

The chain uses TRBV12-3 or TRBV12-4 and TRBJ2-1; D is ambiguous. The CDR3 is made up of 12 amino acids. V was cut by 4 bases and J by 9 bases, with 10 bases left in between. The CDR3 DNA is TGTGCCAGCAGTTCCAGGATTACTGAGCAGTTCTTC. Encoded protein: CASSSRITEQFF.